The 6 T cell receptor beta chains in this list originate from one sample, sequenced in a study of PD-L1 blockade in urothelial cancer. Data came from immunoSEQ multiplex PCR; TCRdb stores just in-frame clones and leaves some out. Seen here are 85,000 to 95,000 clones, 90% observed once, and the top ten hold around 1.5%. Time point defined: pretreatment peripheral blood. The material was PBMCs, obtained around atezolizumab (anti-PD-L1) treatment. The receptors shown here come from a man in his fifties or sixties with urothelial cancer.

The J gene is TRBJ2-5, the V gene TRBV5-5; 8 positions match TRBD1. The CDR3 has 14 amino acids. The V gene's germline CDR1 is SGHKS and CDR2 YYEKEE (reference sequence). V shed 6 bases, J shed 1 base, and the junction held 5 bases outside the gene matches. The CDR3 loop is CASIPGGSQETQYF. The CDR3 nucleotides are TGTGCCAGCATCCCAGGGGGCTCCCAAGAGACCCAGTACTTC.

J is TRBJ2-7 and V is TRBV5-1; a possible D gene is TRBD2 (6 bases). Trimming pared 1 base from V and 0 bases from J, leaving 23 bases between. Germline values: CDR1 SGHRS, CDR2 YFSETQ. The CDR3 is 19 amino acids. The CDR3 reads CASSLKSRVGRQSSYEQYF. For the CDR3, the DNA is TGCGCCAGCAGCTTGAAGAGTAGAGTCGGGAGACAGAGCTCCTACGAGCAGTACTTC. Drawing the rest from reference TRBV5-1 and TRBJ2-7, the complete variable domain is KAGVTQTPRYLIKTRGQQVTLSCSPISGHRSVSWYQQTPGQGLQFLFEYFSETQRNKGNFPGRFSGRQFSNSRSEMNVSTLELGDSALYLCASSLKSRVGRQSSYEQYFGPGTRLTVT.

This chain links TRBV30 with TRBJ2-6; D may be TRBD1 (6 bases). CDR1 and CDR2 from the germline V gene are GTSNPN and SVGIG (reference sequence). Trimming took 3 bases from V and 1 from J, leaving 16 bases between them. This CDR3 is 17 amino acids long. In DNA form, the CDR3 reads TGTGCCTGGAGACACCTGGGACAAAAATCTGGGGCCAACGTCCTGACTTTC. Residues: CAWRHLGQKSGANVLTF.

The chain employs TRBV11-3 and TRBJ2-1, with D perhaps TRBD1 (5 bases). The CDR3 is 14 amino acids. Germline V lookup: CDR1 SGHNT, CDR2 YENEEA. Between the trimmed V and J ends, which lost 4 bases and 6 bases, there was a span of 13 bases. This chain's CDR3 is CASSSTDSSNEQFF. In DNA form, the CDR3 reads TGTGCCAGCAGCTCGACCGACAGTTCCAATGAGCAGTTCTTC.

The gene calls are TRBV5-6 and TRBJ2-5, with unresolved D. Trimming pared 1 base from V and 2 bases from J, leaving 12 bases between. The CDR3 is made up of 15 amino acids. The germline V gene has CDR1 SGHDT and CDR2 YYEEEE. CDR3 DNA: TGTGCCAGCAGCTTGATCTGGCAGTCTCAAGAGACCCAGTACTTC. This translates into CASSLIWQSQETQYF.

This clone was observed a few times. The chain carries TRBV5-1 and TRBJ1-5; no clear D. Per germline, CDR1 SGHRS and CDR2 YFSETQ. V lost 1 base and J lost 4, with 6 bases in between. The CDR3 covers 13 residues. In nucleotides, the CDR3 is TGCGCCAGCAGCTTGTCCGGGAATCAGCCCCAGCATTTT. It encodes CASSLSGNQPQHF.